One T cell receptor (beta chain) is described in this entry. Its antigen is not identified. The data derive from a study of post-analysis software for immune sequencing data. The study's findings and limits: Controls had significantly higher normalized Chao1 diversity than multiple sclerosis patients. The five TRBV segments detected at higher frequency in patients than in controls included TRBV5-6, TRBV5-1 and TRBV20-1. Batch-mates among the samples co-clustered strongly by F measure.

Germline-derived CDR1 and CDR2 are SGHAT and FQNNGV. CDR3 size: 18 residues. V was shortened by 1 base and J by 0 bases, with 13 bases between the two germline ends. cDNA libraries of TCR beta carried unique molecular identifiers. One entry per CDR3 protein results from TCRdb running MiXCR on the PCR reads. The sample has around 770,000 distinct CDR3 sequences; about 45% are singletons. The specimen sequenced was blood. The chain combines TRBV11-2 with TRBJ2-6; possible D gene TRBD2, 5 bases. The TCR originated in a girl aged 10 to 17 with multiple sclerosis. CDR3 nucleotide sequence: TGTGCCAGCAGCTTAGTTGCGGAGGAGGTCTCTGGGGCCAACGTCCTGACTTTC. Residues: CASSLVAEEVSGANVLTF.